A selection of T cell receptor beta chains follows, all from one sample in a study of shared clonotypes between healthy human individuals. The method was immunoSEQ multiplex PCR; TCRdb's version includes in-frame clones alone and lacks a portion of them. The sample gives more than 2 million clones, around 95% of which show up once; roughly 0.13% is in the top ten. Sequencing was performed on naive CD4+ T cells sorted from blood. Receptors originate from a man younger than 35 in good health. Each CDR3 is given with its conserved first and last residue. The order of the fields is J gene, D gene, V gene, clone size, CDR3 DNA, CDR3 protein. A D gene is named only where the DNA matches it firmly. Some rows have no size entry. The others give once, few or many, or a class for an expanded clone.

TRBJ2-1 | TRBD2 | TRBV10-3 | NA | TGTGCCACAAATAGCGGGAGCTCCTACAATGAGCAGTTCTTC | CATNSGSSYNEQFF
TRBJ2-1 | NA | TRBV6-1 | NA | TGTGCCAGCAGTGAACGCGGGCCATCCTACAATGAGCAGTTCTTC | CASSERGPSYNEQFF
TRBJ2-7 | TRBD2 | TRBV5-5 | NA | TGTGCCAGCAGCTGGCGGGAGGGGCTTAGCTCCTACGAGCAGTACTTC | CASSWREGLSSYEQYF
TRBJ2-1 | NA | TRBV2 | NA | TGTGCCAGCAGGACGGGGTATCTGCCCGTTGAGCAGTTCTTC | CASRTGYLPVEQFF
TRBJ2-7 | TRBD1 | TRBV28 | NA | TGTGCCAGCAGTAGGATACAGGGGGTAGGCGAGCAGTACTTC | CASSRIQGVGEQYF
TRBJ2-3 | NA | TRBV28 | NA | TGTGCCAGCAGTCCTCCACGGGGGAACCGCACAGATACGCAGTATTTT | CASSPPRGNRTDTQYF
TRBJ2-7 | NA | TRBV2 | NA | TGTGCCAGCAGTGAAATCCGGTACTACGAGCAGTACTTC | CASSEIRYYEQYF
TRBJ1-6 | TRBD1 | TRBV19 | NA | TGTGCCAGTAGTACGCTCGTGACAGGGAGTAATTCACCCCTCCACTTT | CASSTLVTGSNSPLHF
TRBJ1-1 | TRBD1 | TRBV7-9 | NA | TGTGCCAGCAGCCTCCAGGGGTTTAGACAGGGCGGCACTGAAGCTTTCTTT | CASSLQGFRQGGTEAFF
TRBJ2-1 | TRBD2 | TRBV18 | NA | TGTGCCAGCTCACCCTCCGGGACTAGGTATGAGCAGTTCTTC | CASSPSGTRYEQFF
TRBJ1-1 | NA | TRBV4-1 | NA | TGCGCCAGCAGCCAAGCGGGCGACAACACTGAAGCTTTCTTT | CASSQAGDNTEAFF
TRBJ1-2 | NA | TRBV30 | NA | TGTGCCTGGAGGGGAGGCAGGGGCATCTATGGCTACACCTTC | CAWRGGRGIYGYTF
TRBJ2-2 | TRBD1 | TRBV7-9 | NA | TGTGCCAGCAGCTTACGTGGGACAGGGGAATCAACCGGGGAGCTGTTTTTT | CASSLRGTGESTGELFF
TRBJ2-7 | NA | TRBV18 | NA | TGTGCCAGCTCATCGTGGACCGCGTTCCCCTACGAGCAGTACTTC | CASSSWTAFPYEQYF
TRBJ2-5 | TRBD1 | TRBV18 | NA | TGTGCCAGCTCCCTAGACAGGGGCGGGGAGACCCAGTACTTC | CASSLDRGGETQYF
TRBJ1-1 | NA | TRBV28 | NA | TGTGCCAGCAGGAAAGGACAGCCGAACACTGAAGCTTTCTTT | CASRKGQPNTEAFF
TRBJ1-5 | NA | TRBV19 | few | TGTGCCAGTAGTAGGTTGGGGGAGGGCAATCAGCCCCAGCATTTT | CASSRLGEGNQPQHF
TRBJ1-2 | NA | TRBV29-1 | NA | TGCAGCGTTGAAGTTGGGTCCTATGGCTACACCTTC | CSVEVGSYGYTF
TRBJ1-1 | NA | TRBV6-6 | NA | TGTGCCAGCAGCCCCTTACAGGAGTGGGCTTTGGGGGAAGCTTTCTTT | CASSPLQEWALGEAFF
TRBJ1-1 | NA | TRBV28 | NA | TGTGCCAGCAGTCTTAATACGGGGTCGGGCAACACTGAAGCTTTCTTT | CASSLNTGSGNTEAFF
TRBJ1-2 | NA | TRBV28 | NA | TGTGGGGCGGAAGGGAACTATGGCTACACCTTC | CGAEGNYGYTF
TRBJ1-5 | NA | TRBV5-6 | once | TGTGCCAGCAGCCAGTACGTCAGTGATCAGCCCCAGCATTTT | CASSQYVSDQPQHF
TRBJ2-5 | NA | TRBV30 | NA | TGTGCCTGGAGTGAAGGGAATGAAGAGACCCAGTACTTC | CAWSEGNEETQYF
TRBJ2-7 | NA | TRBV18 | NA | TGTGCCAGCTCACCACCGGGACCCGGTGGCTACGAGCAGTACTTC | CASSPPGPGGYEQYF
TRBJ1-2 | TRBD1 | TRBV28 | NA | TGTGCCAGCAGTAGGACAGGGAGAGAAAATGGAGGCTACACCTTC | CASSRTGRENGGYTF
TRBJ2-2 | NA | TRBV5-1 | NA | TGCGCCAGCAGCTTGTTTAGCTCCAACACCGGGGAGCTGTTTTTT | CASSLFSSNTGELFF
TRBJ2-1 | NA | TRBV7-2 | NA | TGTGCCAGCAGCGGCCGGGCCCCGCGGTCAGATGAGCAGTTCTTC | CASSGRAPRSDEQFF
TRBJ2-5 | TRBD1 | TRBV7-9 | NA | TGTGCCAGCAGCCGCCGGGGACAGGGGGCGGTGTACCAAGAGACCCAGTACTTC | CASSRRGQGAVYQETQYF
TRBJ1-6 | NA | TRBV29-1 | few | TGCAGCGTCACCAAGGGAGGGATGAATTCACCCCTCCACTTT | CSVTKGGMNSPLHF
TRBJ1-2 | NA | TRBV30 | NA | TGTGCCTGGAGTGCGGAGGACTATGGCTACACCTTC | CAWSAEDYGYTF
TRBJ2-3 | NA | TRBV27 | NA | TGTGCCAGCACAGGGAAGTTGACAGATACGCAGTATTTT | CASTGKLTDTQYF
TRBJ1-1 | NA | TRBV23-1 | NA | TGCGCCAGCAGGACGGGGGGGATTGAAGCTTTCTTT | CASRTGGIEAFF
TRBJ1-1 | NA | TRBV29-1 | NA | TGCAGCGTTAGGGGTGCTGAAGCTTTCTTT | CSVRGAEAFF
TRBJ1-6 | TRBD1 | TRBV5-1 | NA | TGCGCCAGCAGCATAAAATCGGACAGGGGTTCACCCCTCCACTTT | CASSIKSDRGSPLHF
TRBJ2-5 | NA | TRBV4-1 | NA | TGCGCCAGCAGCCTCCCGAGGGACCAAGAGACCCAGTACTTC | CASSLPRDQETQYF
TRBJ1-6 | NA | TRBV7-9 | NA | TGTGCCAGCAGCCCAGGACATGGTAATTCACCCCTCCACTTT | CASSPGHGNSPLHF
TRBJ1-4 | NA | TRBV2 | NA | TGTGCCAGCAGCGAACAGGGTTATAATGAAAAACTGTTTTTT | CASSEQGYNEKLFF